This T cell receptor beta chain was retrieved from a study of blood T cell repertoires in COVID-19 (dated by TCRdb to the early 2020s). As for the study more broadly: Collaborator samples came from the United States, Italy and Spain and covered acute and convalescent phases of COVID-19. The repertoires were released in a freely available public database intended as a resource for research on the immune response to SARS-CoV-2. A de-identified subject ID, COVID-19 status, age in years and sex were almost always included in the sample metadata. The material from the prospective study consisted of cDNA or gDNA derived from T cells, B-cell-depleted T cells, or PBMCs. HLA class I and class II types, where available, came from metadata supplied by the sample provider rather than from assay-based typing. Deeply sampled blood TCRbeta repertoires from subjects exposed to, actively infected with, or recovered from COVID-19 were included in the dataset. Samples came from the ongoing ImmuneRACE study (first 160 participants) plus 1,254 subjects from 6 global collaborators. Overall results and qualifications from the work: The quantity of clinical and demographic metadata differed by source and by participant and was supplied without curation.

TCRbeta CDR3 regions were amplified from genomic DNA using the immunoSEQ Assay, a bias-controlled multiplex PCR. The authors processed their data as follows. The number of nucleated cells in each sample was estimated from the amplification of reference gene primers within the assay. To quantify the absolute abundance of each unique TCRbeta CDR3 rearrangement, sequence reads were collapsed and filtered. Productive Simpson clonality was computed per sample as the square root of Simpson's diversity index over productive rearrangements. Entries here come from immuneACCESS through TCRdb and include only in-frame sequences with V and J called. Some clones fail to appear in such tables; in the studies checked, an unresolved V gene covers under half of the shortfall, and the cause of the remainder is unknown. The V and J calls and clone size were taken over from that table, and D and trimming were inferred from the DNA. Across this sample there are roughly 300,000 clones, with around 85% seen only once. Clones ranked in the top ten supply approximately 4.6% of the sample.

As encoded in the germline V gene (reference sequence), CDR1 is LGHDT while CDR2 is YNNKEL. The CDR3 contains 14 residues, cysteine and phenylalanine counted. Only the CDR3 DNA is retained, 42 bases long and in frame from the first base. V is pared back by 4 bases and J by 1 base, with 8 bases lying between the germline termini. This clone was seen a few times. It lacks a known antigen. Base qualities are missing; no much larger clone stands one base away. Participants in the prospective study were aged roughly 18 to 100 years, lived in 20 to 25 United States geographic areas, and enrolled through a virtual design. In the prospective study, cohorts were assigned on the basis of participant-reported clinical history obtained from a screening survey and a study questionnaire. In the prospective study, mobile phlebotomists collected whole blood, serum and a nasopharyngeal or oropharyngeal swab from each participant. Over a roughly 2-month period, participants in the prospective study had the option of providing additional blood draws and questionnaires. Before DNA extraction, prospective study blood samples were shipped either frozen or at room temperature.

The rearrangement joined TRBV3-1 (or the pseudogene TRBV3-2) to TRBJ1-3; a tentative D match to TRBD1 spans 6 bases. This sequence originates from a woman aged 40 to 50 with acute COVID-19. Sequences were obtained from PBMCs or T cells enriched from blood (not recorded which). The DNA sequence follows: TGTGCCAGCAGCCCCAGGGGATCTGGAAACACCATATATTTT. The resulting protein is CASSPRGSGNTIYF.